Listed below are T cell receptor beta chains from one sample, sequenced in a study of shared clonotypes between healthy human individuals. Sequencing used immunoSEQ multiplex PCR; TCRdb keeps in-frame clones, though not all of them. The sample lists 550,000 to 700,000 clones; 73% were seen once. Sequencing was done on a sample of memory CD4+ T cells sorted from blood. These receptors came from a woman between 25 and 40 years old in good health. Both conserved end residues are part of each CDR3. Fields, in order: clone size, V gene, CDR3 protein. Size is omitted from some rows. Given values are once, few, many or a class for expanded clones.

.	TRBV2	CASMGHSGNTIYF
.	TRBV5-1	CASSSRTPPGGDIQYF
.	TRBV7-9	CASSIGTSGSVYEQYF
.	TRBV11-3	CASSTTYDVTDTQYF
.	TRBV18	CASSPQDRQAFGELFF
few	TRBV5-1	CASSFLSGRGNEQFF
.	TRBV9	CASSVDGRGGETQYF
.	TRBV29-1	CSVSQTDSHGYTF
few	TRBV4-1	CASSPSGLSSYEQYF
few	TRBV6-6	CASSSGTGGEEKLFF
.	TRBV30	CAWSNRNGVSNQPQHF
once	TRBV28	CASSFVGPGAGWTQYF
once	TRBV28	CASSSWDGGYTF
.	TRBV28	CASSLWGGSNTEAFF
.	TRBV9	CASSATGSAYEQYF
.	TRBV5-4	CASTLQRGVSGDTQYF
once	TRBV2	CASSVEVGAHNEQFF
few	TRBV11-2	CASSFSQDYEQYF
few	TRBV5-4	CASSLGVAGVVTGELFF
few	TRBV29-1	CSVRTSGYNEQFF
few	TRBV28	CASSPHQGAKDAFF
once	TRBV28	CAGANGGRLDNEQFF
.	TRBV9	CASSVASADYEQYF
.	TRBV11-2	CASSLTGAYTEAFF
few	TRBV7-9	CASSLELGVHEQYF
.	TRBV4-2	CASSQGTQGAGQYF
.	TRBV11-3	CASSLGTGTSGRANTQYF
.	TRBV2	CASMVKNTEAFF
.	TRBV7-6	CASSLTSGTLNEQFF
once	TRBV7-9	CASSFSGRLTDTQYF
.	TRBV11-3	CASSLSGGEKLFF
.	TRBV27	CASSLSGTGGWLGYTF
many	TRBV5-1	CASSVQGAQETQYF
few	TRBV6-5	CASSYGRNWDNEQFF
few	TRBV30	CAWSVWGLCNQPQHF
.	TRBV6-6	CASTMDGRKSEQYF
once	TRBV28	CASSFPPSYEQYF
once	TRBV30	CASTQDSGGANVLTF
.	TRBV5-1	CASSLGDRGTYNEQFF
.	TRBV19	CASSISRGRGYGYTF
.	TRBV6-1	CASSEIPQPQHF
once	TRBV2	CASGLGQVTEAFF
.	TRBV6-1	CASKLQGLAYGYTF
.	TRBV21-1	CASSKGEPRTDTQYF
.	TRBV7-8	CASGLSEARHEQYF